The 14 T cell receptor beta chains in this list originate from one sample, sequenced in a study of T and B cells in COVID-19 patients. Multiplex PCR with BIOMED2 TRB-A/B primer pools amplified TRB rearrangements. TCRdb analysed the multiplex PCR reads with MiXCR anew, one entry per CDR3 protein. The top ten clones hold about 25% of a sample with 4,100 or so distinct CDR3 sequences, approximately 20% of them seen once. From blood, about 240-550 ng of genomic DNA served as TRB template. Sequenced input: blood. Receptor source: a human donor with active COVID-19.

This clonotype rates as medium-sized (0.01 to 0.1%). The chain links TRBV19 to TRBJ1-5, with a tentative D call TRBD1 (6 bases). The V end was cut by 4 bases, the J end by 1 base, with 14 bases between. Germline values: CDR1 LNHDA, CDR2 SQIVND (reference sequence). CDR3 length: 16 residues. CDR3 nucleotides: TGTGCCAGTAGTAAGGACAGACCGAGGAGCAATCAGCCCCAGCATTTT. Encoded protein: CASSKDRPRSNQPQHF.

This clonotype is termed medium-sized. The chain recombines TRBV5-4 with TRBJ1-2; D perhaps matches TRBD1 (6 bases). This CDR3 spans 13 amino acids. V was shortened by 4 bases and J by 2 bases, with 9 bases between the two germline ends. Germline-derived CDR1 and CDR2 are SGHNT and YYREEE (reference sequence). CDR3 in DNA: TGTGCCAGCAGCCTGGACAGAAACTATGGCTACACCTTC. This sequence encodes CASSLDRNYGYTF.

Within the sample, this clonotype is medium-sized. The rearrangement links TRBV6-1 to TRBJ1-3; D might be TRBD1 (5 bases). The CDR3 consists of 16 residues. The V end lost 4 bases, the J end lost 0 bases, and 13 bases lay between the germline ends. In germline, CDR1 is MNHNS, CDR2 SASEGT. CDR3 sequence: CASSGGAPGSGNTIYF. The CDR3, as DNA: TGTGCCAGCAGTGGGGGCGCACCGGGCTCTGGAAACACCATATATTTT.

This clonotype is medium-sized by share. The rearrangement links TRBV6-1 to TRBJ2-1; 8 positions agree with TRBD1. Germline V gene lookup returns CDR1 MNHNS and CDR2 SASEGT. This CDR3 has 15 amino acids. The V and J ends lost 5 bases and 7 bases, in that order; junction bases with no gene match: 10. In DNA form, the CDR3 reads TGTGCCAGCAGTAAGGACAGGGCTAGAAGTAATGAGCAGTTCTTC. Its protein is CASSKDRARSNEQFF.

The chain has TRBV4-2 and TRBJ1-1; D is possibly TRBD1 (6 bases). The CDR3 totals 16 residues. Looked up from germline, CDR1 is LGHNA and CDR2 is YNFKEQ. V lost 1 base, J lost 0 bases, and 12 bases lay in between. The CDR3 DNA sequence: TGTGCCAGCAGCCAAGGGAGGGGGGGTGTGAACACTGAAGCTTTCTTT. Protein sequence: CASSQGRGGVNTEAFF.

By frequency in the sample, this clonotype is medium-sized (0.01 to 0.1%). This sequence joins TRBV13 and TRBJ1-1; 8 nucleotides match TRBD1. CDR3 length: 14 residues. Trimming took 5 bases from V and 5 from J; bases not matched to a gene: 7. CDR1 and CDR2 (germline): PRHDT, FYEKMQ (reference sequence). The CDR3 protein is CASSAGQEVTEAFF. The CDR3 nucleotides are TGTGCCAGCAGCGCGGGACAGGAGGTAACTGAAGCTTTCTTT.

This clonotype is medium-sized. The V gene is TRBV12-3 or TRBV12-4, the J gene TRBJ2-2; possibly TRBD2 for D (5 bases). The V and J ends lost 7 bases and 5 bases respectively, with 14 bases between them. The CDR3 loop spans 14 amino acids. CDR3 loop: CASTTPSGTGELFF. DNA of the CDR3: TGTGCCAGCACCACCCCGTCGGGAACCGGGGAGCTGTTTTTT.

This clonotype has a handful of counts. The rearrangement joins TRBV24-1 to TRBJ2-3, with a tentative D call TRBD2 (5 bases). V was cut by 5 bases and J by 0 bases, with 8 bases left in between. The CDR3 covers 14 residues. Germline V gene sequence: CDR1 KGHDR, CDR2 SFDVKD. The CDR3 region is CATSVGVSTDTQYF. The CDR3 coding sequence is TGTGCCACCAGTGTGGGAGTTAGCACAGATACGCAGTATTTT.

This clonotype showed up just a few times. The V gene is TRBV4-3, the J gene TRBJ2-5; 9 positions agree with TRBD2. The germline V gene encodes CDR1 LGHNA and CDR2 YSLEER. This CDR3 is built from 15 residues. V lost 0 bases and J lost 2; bases outside the gene matches: 1. The CDR3 loop reads CASSQDLAGQETQYF. In DNA form, the CDR3 reads TGCGCCAGCAGCCAAGACCTAGCGGGACAAGAGACCCAGTACTTC.

This clonotype is categorized as medium-sized. The chain couples TRBV29-1 to TRBJ1-2, with a weak D call TRBD1 (5 bases). CDR1 is SQVTM, CDR2 ANQGSEA, per germline. Deletions cut 5 bases from V and 8 bases from J, with 24 bases between. The CDR3 spans 15 residues. CDR3 in amino acids: CSVSKFSGDGRGYTF. CDR3 sequence (DNA): TGCAGCGTTTCTAAATTTAGCGGGGACGGCCGGGGCTACACCTTC.

The V and J genes are TRBV20-1 and TRBJ2-3; 11 nucleotides align to TRBD2. Germline V gene sequence: CDR1 DFQATT, CDR2 SNEGSKA (reference sequence). The CDR3 spans 14 residues. The V gene end was trimmed by 6 bases and the J gene end by 8 bases; junction bases not matched to a gene: 10. CDR3 coding DNA: TGCAGTGCCCCGACTAGCGGGGCCTCCGCTACGCAGTATTTT. It yields the protein CSAPTSGASATQYF.

The chain is built from TRBV19 and TRBJ1-5; possible D gene TRBD1, 5 bases. Germline values: CDR1 LNHDA, CDR2 SQIVND (reference sequence). V lost 6 bases, J lost 1 base, and 10 bases lay in between. The CDR3 runs 14 residues. In DNA form, the CDR3 reads TGTGCCAGTAGCCCTCGGGACAGCAATCAGCCCCAGCATTTT. The encoded protein is CASSPRDSNQPQHF.

By sample fraction, this clonotype is large. The genes are TRBV29-1 and TRBJ1-2; perhaps TRBD1 as D (6 bases). The CDR3 runs to 12 residues. Germline V gene lookup returns CDR1 SQVTM and CDR2 ANQGSEA. Deletions cut 7 bases from V and 3 bases from J, with 12 bases between. Here the CDR3 reads CSALQGHYGYTF. DNA for the CDR3: TGCAGCGCCCTACAGGGACACTATGGCTACACCTTC.

In this sample, this clonotype is large. The chain carries TRBV19 and TRBJ2-1; no reliable D call. The CDR3 extends over 11 amino acids. Trimming left V 8 bases short and J 8 bases short, with 10 bases between. CDR1 and CDR2 from the germline V gene are LNHDA and SQIVND (reference sequence). The CDR3 region has the DNA TGTGCCAGTGCGGCAAGGCATGAGCAGTTCTTC. Translation: CASAARHEQFF.